This T cell receptor beta chain comes out of a study of blood T cell repertoires in COVID-19. Study background: Acute-phase and convalescent COVID-19 samples originated in the United States, Italy and Spain. The cDNA or gDNA used as material had been derived from T cells, B-cell-depleted T cells, or PBMCs.

J lost 8 bases, V lost 1 base, and 8 bases had no gene match. CDR1 is MNHEY and CDR2 is SMNVEV in the germline V gene (reference sequence). The CDR3 sequence is 15 residues long. This clone was recorded once. The age range of participants was about 18 to 90 years, with residence in more than 20 US areas. Cohorts were determined from participant-reported clinical history. Sequencing was performed with immunoSEQ multiplex PCR; in TCRdb, only in-frame clones are kept and a portion is missing. The table includes some 200,000 clones, 85% to 90% detected once. The specimen was PBMCs or T cells enriched from blood (not recorded which). The receptor's source is a woman between 18 and 29 years old in a cohort exposed to, infected with or recovered from COVID-19 (not recorded which). The J gene is TRBJ2-1, the V gene TRBV27, with 7 bases that match TRBD1. The CDR3 spells CASSLLGTEGDEQFF. For the CDR3, the DNA is TGTGCCAGCAGTTTATTGGGGACAGAGGGCGATGAGCAGTTCTTC.